Listed below are T cell receptor beta chains from one sample, sequenced in a study of long-term antiretroviral therapy in people with HIV. Sequencing used immunoSEQ multiplex PCR; TCRdb keeps in-frame clones, though not all of them. Among 20,000 to 25,000 clones, more than 70% were seen once, and the ten largest hold 12%. The sequencing used unsorted PBMCs, collected roughly 21 months before starting antiretroviral therapy. The receptors originated from a woman between 40 and 55 years old with HIV. Each CDR3 is given with its conserved first and last residue.

CDR3aa	v_gene	j_gene
CATSSRGAGSYEQYF	TRBV15	TRBJ2-7
CASSQGILRMSSDYEQYF	TRBV4-1	TRBJ2-7
CASSLNPGTGGNEQYF	TRBV5-1	TRBJ2-7
CASSTGTGYEQYF	TRBV4-1	TRBJ2-7
CASSLGPGFGYEQYF	TRBV11-2	TRBJ2-7
CASSDRNYGYTF	TRBV6-6	TRBJ1-2
CAWSQTGSGELFF	TRBV30	TRBJ2-2
CASSPTEYYGYTF	TRBV5-1	TRBJ1-2
CASSQRGSTDTQYF	TRBV13	TRBJ2-3
CASTWDHADTIYF	TRBV19	TRBJ1-3
CASSFQEGLGGEQFF	TRBV7-2	TRBJ2-1
CASSGRGAENEKLFF	TRBV6-1	TRBJ1-4
CASSWDRGTGELFF	TRBV5-1	TRBJ2-2
CASTGQREAFF	TRBV2	TRBJ1-1
CASSQSRGGEQYF	TRBV11-3	TRBJ2-7
CAWSIVGTYGYTF	TRBV30	TRBJ1-2
CASSAHVLTGRTGNTIYF	TRBV9	TRBJ1-3
CASSTRDREIYGYTF	TRBV19	TRBJ1-2
CASSSGANVLTF	TRBV5-6	TRBJ2-6
CASRSTGANVLTF	TRBV6-5	TRBJ2-6
CACSDLRGAGELFF	TRBV2	TRBJ2-2
CASSLPGGYEQYF	TRBV7-9	TRBJ2-7
CASSVRDSYGYTF	TRBV9	TRBJ1-2
CASSVRESSYEQYF	TRBV19	TRBJ2-7
CASSLLATGGKLFF	TRBV7-9	TRBJ1-4
CASSQFTSTGELFF	TRBV4-3	TRBJ2-2
CSVGASGRLSYNEQFF	TRBV29-1	TRBJ2-1
CSAAGGDSGTYNEQFF	TRBV29-1	TRBJ2-1
CATSRVAGGNNEQFF	TRBV15	TRBJ2-1
CASRGTENYGYTF	TRBV19	TRBJ1-2
CAREEETQYF	TRBV25-1	TRBJ2-5
CASSLETGSYNEQFF	TRBV7-9	TRBJ2-1
CASGTQGGGEQYF	TRBV12-5	TRBJ2-7
CASSFYGSLNEQFF	TRBV5-1	TRBJ2-1
CASSVGPLAGGPEQYF	TRBV9	TRBJ2-7
CASSPTGGGLYGYTF	TRBV7-9	TRBJ1-2
CASSSTSGSWDTQYF	TRBV14	TRBJ2-3
CAWSEDVGVGQPQHF	TRBV30	TRBJ1-5
CASMGDGYTF	TRBV19	TRBJ1-2
CASSLQGGYGYTF	TRBV2	TRBJ1-2
CASTLAAGYNEQFF	TRBV19	TRBJ2-1
CASSGPVYGYTF	TRBV10-1	TRBJ1-2
CASSLERPPGNGELFF	TRBV11-3	TRBJ2-2
CAAGQSARGYTF	TRBV7-6	TRBJ1-2
CASGLVPLGLNTGELFF	TRBV12-5	TRBJ2-2
CASSEAPGGGNEQFF	TRBV5-1	TRBJ2-1
CASSLVQGVMEAFF	TRBV5-1	TRBJ1-1
CASSDPTGDLGGYEQYF	TRBV6-1	TRBJ2-7
CASSSGQVHGYTF	TRBV6-6	TRBJ1-2
CASSPGGLENTIYF	TRBV6-6	TRBJ1-3
CASSYSRGDYEQYF	TRBV6-5	TRBJ2-7
CASSKRSTRTTYEQYF	TRBV5-4	TRBJ2-7
CASSEGGADIRNEQYF	TRBV6-1	TRBJ2-7
CASSSRLGDDTGELFF	TRBV9	TRBJ2-2
CASTLTSTGANVLTF	TRBV11-1	TRBJ2-6
CASSFDHGSPLHF	TRBV5-4	TRBJ1-6
CASSSDTYNGGYTF	TRBV7-9	TRBJ1-2